The rows below give T cell receptor gamma chains drawn from one sample of a study of Vδ1+ human thymocytes. TCRdb re-processed the multiplex PCR reads using CATT. The profile shows 36,000 or so gamma-chain clones, 20% to 25% of them singletons. What was sequenced was Vdelta1+ gamma-delta thymocytes from the thymus. All receptors derive from a girl under two years old who had congenital heart surgery. CDR3s include the opening cysteine and the closing phenylalanine or tryptophan. Fields, in order: J gene, V gene, clone size, CDR3 protein, CDR3 DNA. Not all rows give a size; the values are once, few, many and, for expanded clones, a class.

TRGJ1/TRGJ2 | TRGV3 | NA | CATWDRRGYKKLF | TGTGCCACCTGGGATCGGAGGGGTTATAAGAAACTCTTT
TRGJP | TRGV9 | once | CALWEDRDQELGKKIKVF | TGTGCCTTGTGGGAGGATCGGGACCAAGAGTTGGGCAAAAAAATCAAGGTATTT
TRGJ1/TRGJ2 | TRGV3 | few | CATWDRIHYYKKLF | TGTGCCACCTGGGACCGTATACATTATTATAAGAAACTCTTT
TRGJ1/TRGJ2 | TRGV4 | NA | CATWVGTEKLF | TGTGCCACCTGGGTGGGGACCGAGAAACTCTTT
TRGJ1/TRGJ2 | TRGV9 | few | CALWEVLPRLF | TGTGCCTTGTGGGAGGTGCTCCCCCGGCTCTTT
TRGJ1/TRGJ2 | TRGV9 | NA | CALWETYKKLF | TGTGCCTTGTGGGAGACCTATAAGAAACTCTTT
TRGJ1/TRGJ2 | TRGV4 | NA | CATWDGVLLREKLF | TGTGCCACCTGGGATGGGGTACTACTTCGGGAGAAACTCTTT
TRGJ1/TRGJ2 | TRGV9 | medium-sized | CALWEFNSKLF | TGTGCCTTGTGGGAGTTCAATTCGAAACTCTTT
TRGJ1/TRGJ2 | TRGV2 | NA | CATWGINYYKKLF | TGTGCCACCTGGGGAATTAATTATTATAAGAAACTCTTT
TRGJP2 | TRGV3 | NA | CATWDRPYGSDWIKTF | TGTGCCACCTGGGACAGGCCCTATGGTAGTGATTGGATCAAGACGTTT
TRGJ1/TRGJ2 | TRGV3 | NA | CATWNYYKKLF | TGTGCCACTTGGAACTATTATAAGAAACTCTTT
TRGJ1/TRGJ2 | TRGV9 | few | CALWEVRRNYYKKLF | TGTGCCTTGTGGGAGGTGCGGAGGAATTATTATAAGAAACTCTTT
TRGJ1/TRGJ2 | TRGV2 | NA | CATWDGLLYYKKLF | TGTGCCACCTGGGACGGGCTGCTTTATTATAAGAAACTCTTT
TRGJ1/TRGJ2 | TRGV9 | few | CALWSGNYYKKLF | TGTGCCTTGTGGAGCGGAAATTATTATAAGAAACTCTTT
TRGJ1/TRGJ2 | TRGV8 | NA | CATWDGEGKLF | TGTGCCACCTGGGATGGTGAAGGGAAACTCTTT
TRGJ1/TRGJ2 | TRGV2 | NA | CATWEPENYYKKLF | TGTGCCACCTGGGAACCCGAAAATTATTATAAGAAACTCTTT
TRGJ1/TRGJ2 | TRGV8 | NA | CATWDRCYKKLF | TGTGCCACCTGGGATAGGTGTTATAAGAAACTCTTT
TRGJ1/TRGJ2 | TRGV9 | few | CALGLNYYKKLF | TGTGCCTTGGGGTTGAATTATTATAAGAAACTCTTT
TRGJP2 | TRGV3 | NA | CATWDRFNGSDWINTF | TGTGCCACCTGGGACAGGTTTAATGGTAGTGATTGGATCAATACGTTT
TRGJP2 | TRGV3 | few | CATWDRLFSSDWIKTF | TGTGCCACCTGGGACAGGCTTTTTAGTAGTGATTGGATCAAGACGTTT
TRGJ1/TRGJ2 | TRGV3 | NA | CATWDSPAWMPYKKLF | TGTGCCACCTGGGACAGCCCCGCCTGGATGCCTTATAAGAAACTCTTT
TRGJP1 | TRGV2 | few | CATWDGTGWFKIF | TGTGCCACCTGGGACGGTACTGGTTGGTTCAAGATATTT
TRGJ1/TRGJ2 | TRGV2 | NA | CATWDAPGNYYKKLF | TGTGCCACCTGGGATGCACCTGGGAATTATTATAAGAAACTCTTT
TRGJ1/TRGJ2 | TRGV8 | few | CATWDTYGGHKGKLF | TGTGCCACCTGGGATACATATGGGGGCCATAAGGGGAAACTCTTT
TRGJ1/TRGJ2 | TRGV8 | NA | CATWDPEPYYYKKLF | TGTGCCACCTGGGATCCCGAACCCTATTATTATAAGAAACTCTTT
TRGJ1/TRGJ2 | TRGV8 | few | CATWDKIYKKLF | TGTGCCACCTGGGATAAAATTTATAAGAAACTCTTT
TRGJP2 | TRGV2 | NA | CATWDGVRDWIKTF | TGTGCCACCTGGGATGGGGTTCGTGATTGGATCAAGACGTTT
TRGJ1/TRGJ2 | TRGV4 | NA | CATWDGDNYYKKLF | TGTGCCACCTGGGATGGCGACAATTATTATAAGAAACTCTTT
TRGJ1/TRGJ2 | TRGV5 | NA | CATWDRLQGRYKKLF | TGTGCCACCTGGGACAGGCTTCAGGGACGATATAAGAAACTCTTT
TRGJ1/TRGJ2 | TRGV4 | NA | CATWDGLCYKKLF | TGTGCCACCTGGGATGGGCTGTGTTATAAGAAACTCTTT
TRGJ1/TRGJ2 | TRGV8 | NA | CATWTLPDGGYYKKLF | TGTGCCACCTGGACCCTCCCGGATGGAGGTTATTATAAGAAACTCTTT
TRGJ1/TRGJ2 | TRGV3 | NA | CATWDGPSDYKKLF | TGTGCCACCTGGGACGGGCCATCAGACTATAAGAAACTCTTT
TRGJP2 | TRGV3 | few | CATWDGRRSDWIKTF | TGTGCCACCTGGGACGGGCGGAGGTCTGATTGGATCAAGACGTTT
TRGJ1/TRGJ2 | TRGV2 | NA | CATWDGQGNYKKLF | TGTGCCACCTGGGACGGGCAAGGTAATTATAAGAAACTCTTT
TRGJ1/TRGJ2 | TRGV3 | NA | CATWDRAVNKKLF | TGTGCCACCTGGGACCGCGCCGTAAATAAGAAACTCTTT
TRGJP1 | TRGV9 | NA | CALWEVIRWFKIF | TGTGCCTTGTGGGAGGTTATCCGTTGGTTCAAGATATTT
TRGJ1/TRGJ2 | TRGV9 | NA | CALWEVRFEEKLF | TGTGCCTTGTGGGAGGTGCGCTTTGAGGAGAAACTCTTT
TRGJ1/TRGJ2 | TRGV8 | NA | CATWDFETYYKKLF | TGTGCCACCTGGGATTTCGAAACTTATTATAAGAAACTCTTT
TRGJ1/TRGJ2 | TRGV2 | NA | CATWEGPRKLF | TGTGCCACCTGGGAAGGACCGAGGAAACTCTTT
TRGJ1/TRGJ2 | TRGV4 | NA | CATWDGLGQSHYYKKLF | TGTGCCACCTGGGATGGGCTGGGACAGAGTCATTATTATAAGAAACTCTTT
TRGJ1/TRGJ2 | TRGV9 | NA | CALWEVHPGYKKLF | TGTGCCTTGTGGGAGGTGCATCCGGGGTATAAGAAACTCTTT
TRGJ1/TRGJ2 | TRGV2 | NA | CATWDGRGEKLF | TGTGCCACCTGGGACGGGCGAGGGGAGAAACTCTTT
TRGJ1/TRGJ2 | TRGV8 | NA | CATWDLPYQAKRKLF | TGTGCCACCTGGGATTTACCCTATCAGGCCAAGAGGAAACTCTTT
TRGJ1/TRGJ2 | TRGV9 | NA | CALWEVDGYYKKLF | TGTGCCTTGTGGGAGGTGGATGGTTATTATAAGAAACTCTTT
TRGJ1/TRGJ2 | TRGV8 | NA | CATWDRQGYKKLF | TGTGCCACCTGGGATAGGCAGGGTTATAAGAAACTCTTT
TRGJ1/TRGJ2 | TRGV4 | NA | CATWDGPYGDKKLF | TGTGCCACCTGGGATGGGCCCTATGGTGATAAGAAACTCTTT
TRGJ1/TRGJ2 | TRGV2 | few | CATWDGPFYKKLF | TGTGCCACCTGGGACGGGCCGTTCTATAAGAAACTCTTT
TRGJ1/TRGJ2 | TRGV9 | few | CALWEPTKKLF | TGTGCCTTGTGGGAGCCTACTAAGAAACTCTTT
TRGJ1/TRGJ2 | TRGV5 | few | CATWDGMNYYKKLF | TGTGCCACCTGGGACGGAATGAATTATTATAAGAAACTCTTT
TRGJ1/TRGJ2 | TRGV2 | NA | CATWDVVKLF | TGTGCCACCTGGGACGTCGTTAAACTCTTT
TRGJ1/TRGJ2 | TRGV3 | few | CATWDRPPQKLF | TGTGCCACCTGGGACAGGCCCCCCCAGAAACTCTTT
TRGJP2 | TRGV2 | few | CATWDGRPSTGDWIKTF | TGTGCCACCTGGGACGGGCGTCCCAGCACCGGTGATTGGATCAAGACGTTT
TRGJP2 | TRGV4 | few | CATWDAFDWIKTF | TGTGCCACCTGGGATGCTTTTGATTGGATCAAGACGTTT
TRGJ1/TRGJ2 | TRGV9 | few | CALWEGTKKLF | TGTGCCTTGTGGGAGGGAACTAAGAAACTCTTT